These 28 T cell receptor beta chains came from one sample sequenced in a study of shared clonotypes between healthy human individuals. In the naive CD8 group, cells lacked CD45RO and were positively selected for CCR7, so terminally differentiated effector memory CD45RA+ cells were left out. Sequencing was performed with immunoSEQ multiplex PCR; in TCRdb, only in-frame clones are kept and a portion is missing. The sample lists about 600,000 clones; around 95% were seen once. Specimen: naive CD8+ T cells sorted from blood. These receptors were obtained from a woman in her thirties in good health.

This clone was seen a single time. This chain connects TRBV6-5 to TRBJ2-7; D might be TRBD1 or TRBD2, each matching 6 bases. Germline V gives CDR1 MNHEY, CDR2 SVGAGI. V was cut by 0 bases and J by 5 bases, with 17 bases left in between. CDR3 size: 16 residues. The CDR3 spells CASSYSGALADDEQYF. For the CDR3, the DNA is TGTGCCAGCAGTTACTCGGGGGCACTAGCTGACGACGAGCAGTACTTC.

The chain is built from TRBV27 and TRBJ2-7; 10 positions match TRBD1. CDR3 size: 16 residues. V was pared by 6 bases and J by 0 bases, with 8 bases of the junction left unmatched. CDR1 MNHEY and CDR2 SMNVEV come from the germline V gene (reference sequence). The CDR3 here is CASSVSGTGASYEQYF. In DNA form, the CDR3 reads TGTGCCAGCAGCGTGTCCGGGACAGGGGCCTCCTACGAGCAGTACTTC.

The J gene is TRBJ1-5, the V gene TRBV15; 7 bases agree with TRBD1. V gave up 0 bases and J gave up 6 bases; unmatched junction bases: 11. This CDR3 has 17 amino acids. Germline CDR1 LNHNV, CDR2 YYDKDF (reference sequence). The chain's CDR3 is CATSRDWGPTGSQPQHF. The CDR3 nucleotides read TGTGCCACCAGCAGAGATTGGGGACCGACAGGGAGTCAGCCCCAGCATTTT.

The genes are TRBV30 and TRBJ2-5; 7 bases fit TRBD2. Germline V CDR1 and CDR2: GTSNPN, SVGIG (reference sequence). The J segment lost 4 bases and the V segment lost 2 bases, leaving 7 bases of the junction unmatched. The CDR3 is made up of 14 amino acids. The CDR3 here is CAWSKREGPETQYF. The CDR3, as DNA: TGTGCCTGGAGTAAGAGGGAGGGCCCAGAGACCCAGTACTTC.

The rearrangement links TRBV5-4 to TRBJ1-1; weak D call: TRBD1 (6 bases). This CDR3 contains 15 residues. Deletions cut 2 bases from V and 5 bases from J, with 16 bases between. Germline lookup yields CDR1 SGHNT and CDR2 YYREEE (reference sequence). DNA for the CDR3: TGTGCCAGCAGCTTTTTTAATCCAGGGGAAACTGAAGCTTTCTTT. Translated: CASSFFNPGETEAFF.

The chain links TRBV6-1 to TRBJ2-1, with 9 bases that match TRBD2. Germline V CDR1 and CDR2: MNHNS, SASEGT. The CDR3 sequence is 17 residues long. V was pared by 4 bases and J by 8 bases, with 15 bases of the junction left unmatched. CDR3 region: CASSVFLAGVGLDEQFF. The CDR3, as DNA: TGTGCCAGCAGTGTCTTCTTAGCGGGAGTGGGTCTAGATGAGCAGTTCTTC.

CDR3 loop: CASSFSLEAFF. The CDR3 DNA reads as TGTGCCAGCAGCTTCTCACTAGAAGCTTTCTTT. J is TRBJ1-1 and V is TRBV7-9; D not certain. CDR1 is SEHNR, CDR2 FQNEAQ, per germline (reference sequence). The CDR3 is 11 amino acids. The V end lost 3 bases, the J end lost 8 bases, and 7 bases lay between the germline ends.

J is TRBJ2-1 and V is TRBV5-4, with D possibly called TRBD1 or TRBD2 (6 bases each). Germline V gene data show CDR1 as SGHNT and CDR2 as YYREEE (reference sequence). This CDR3 is built from 16 residues. With 4 bases removed from V and 4 bases from J, the gap between germline ends came to 18 bases. CDR3 protein: CASSLPFGGPYNEQFF. The CDR3, as DNA: TGTGCCAGCAGCCTCCCTTTTGGGGGGCCATACAATGAGCAGTTCTTC.

The V call is TRBV9, the J call TRBJ2-1, with D possibly TRBD1 on 6 matching bases. V lost 0 bases, J lost 9 bases, and 10 bases lay in between. The CDR3 is made up of 13 amino acids. Germline V gene sequence: CDR1 SGDLS, CDR2 YYNGEE. The CDR3: CASSVGGGTEQFF. In DNA form, the CDR3 reads TGTGCCAGCAGCGTAGGTGGGGGCACTGAGCAGTTCTTC.

This clone was seen once. The genes are TRBV19 and TRBJ1-2; 7 bases align to TRBD1. The CDR3 consists of 15 residues. V shed 1 base and J 3 bases; nucleotides not matched to a gene: 5. The germline V gene has CDR1 LNHDA and CDR2 SQIVND (reference sequence). CDR3 loop: CASSIVLQGYYGYTF. The DNA of the CDR3 is TGTGCCAGTAGTATAGTCCTACAGGGGTACTATGGCTACACCTTC.

The chain has TRBV7-7 and TRBJ2-5; possible D gene TRBD1, 5 bases. Germline loops: CDR1 SSHAT, CDR2 FNYEAQ (reference sequence). CDR3 length: 15 amino acids. V lost 1 base, J lost 5 bases, and 14 bases lay in between. In nucleotides, the CDR3 is TGTGCCAGCAGCTTAGAGCGACAGCCGCCGGAGACCCAGTACTTC. This sequence encodes CASSLERQPPETQYF.

The V gene is TRBV7-9, the J gene TRBJ2-3; 10 bases align to TRBD1. The V segment lost 5 bases and the J segment 5 bases; nucleotides outside the gene matches: 13. The CDR3 has 17 residues. Germline-derived CDR1 and CDR2 are SEHNR and FQNEAQ (reference sequence). The CDR3 spells CASSPRQGAAGGDTQYF. The CDR3 DNA follows: TGTGCCAGCAGCCCTCGACAGGGGGCGGCAGGGGGAGATACGCAGTATTTT.

This chain connects TRBV19 to TRBJ2-7; TRBD1 or TRBD2 may be the D gene (5 bases each). V was shortened by 7 bases and J by 7 bases, with 20 bases between the two germline ends. The CDR3 runs to 14 residues. Germline lookup yields CDR1 LNHDA and CDR2 SQIVND (reference sequence). This CDR3 reads CASTFTGGMGEQYF. CDR3 DNA: TGTGCCAGTACTTTTACAGGAGGCATGGGGGAGCAGTACTTC.

This clone was counted once. This rearrangement joins TRBV7-9 to TRBJ2-1; 13 nucleotides agree with TRBD2. CDR1 is SEHNR and CDR2 is FQNEAQ in the germline V gene (reference sequence). The CDR3 loop spans 16 amino acids. With 5 bases clipped from V and 8 bases from J, the junction kept 9 bases outside the gene matches. The CDR3 here is CASSARTSGSRDEQFF. DNA for the CDR3: TGTGCCAGCAGCGCCCGGACTAGCGGGAGTCGGGATGAGCAGTTCTTC. Full variable domain (missing parts from reference TRBV7-9 and TRBJ2-1): DTGVSQNPRHKITKRGQNVTFRCDPISEHNRLYWYRQTLGQGPEFLTYFQNEAQLEKSRLLSDRFSAERPKGSFSTLEIQRTEQGDSAMYLCASSARTSGSRDEQFFGPGTRLTVL.

The chain is built from TRBV5-8 and TRBJ1-4; D not resolved. CDR1 SGHTS and CDR2 YDEGEE come from the germline V gene. The CDR3 length is 14 residues. V shed 0 bases and J shed 5 bases, with 8 bases lying between them. The CDR3 region is CASSLGTRNEKLFF. In nucleotides, the CDR3 is TGTGCCAGCAGCTTGGGCACCCGGAATGAAAAACTGTTTTTT.

The chain links TRBV28 to TRBJ2-5; 14 positions match TRBD2. Per germline, CDR1 MDHEN and CDR2 SYDVKM. The CDR3 covers 17 residues. Trimming at V came to 7 bases and at J to 4 bases, leaving 11 bases not matched to a gene. CDR3 in amino acids: CASTLTPTSGRAETQYF. The CDR3, as DNA: TGTGCCAGCACTCTAACCCCGACTAGCGGGAGGGCAGAGACCCAGTACTTC.

V and J are TRBV4-1 and TRBJ1-5, with 9 bases matching TRBD1. V lost 2 bases and J lost 6; bases outside the gene matches: 5. This CDR3 is built from 15 residues. Germline V gene lookup returns CDR1 MGHRA and CDR2 YSYEKL. CDR3 in amino acids: CASSQKQGAGQPQHF. The CDR3 DNA is TGCGCCAGCAGCCAAAAACAGGGGGCAGGTCAGCCCCAGCATTTT.

The rearrangement links TRBV11-2 to TRBJ2-4; TRBD2 matches 8 bases. The germline V gene encodes CDR1 SGHAT and CDR2 FQNNGV. The CDR3 contains 15 residues. V shed 5 bases and J 12 bases; nucleotides not matched to a gene: 15. CDR3 sequence: CASSPRVSGTGNQYF. The CDR3 DNA follows: TGTGCCAGCAGCCCCCGGGTTAGCGGGACGGGGAATCAGTACTTC.

The chain couples TRBV19 to TRBJ1-2; D is perhaps TRBD1 (5 bases). The CDR3 is 15 residues long. Between the trimmed V and J ends, which lost 8 bases and 2 bases, there was a span of 18 bases. CDR1 is LNHDA and CDR2 is SQIVND in the germline V gene (reference sequence). The CDR3 reads CASLHLGQTNYGYTF. The CDR3 DNA reads TGTGCCAGTTTACATCTGGGGCAGACCAACTATGGCTACACCTTC.

The V and J genes are TRBV6-5 and TRBJ1-1, with D maybe TRBD1 (6 bases). The germline gives CDR1 MNHEY, CDR2 SVGAGI. The ends were cut back, 6 bases at V and 6 bases at J, with 11 bases in the middle. The CDR3 runs 12 residues. CDR3 loop: CASRAGDSEAFF. The CDR3 DNA sequence: TGTGCCAGCAGGGCAGGGGACTCTGAAGCTTTCTTT.

The rearrangement links TRBV4-1 to TRBJ2-7; either TRBD1 or TRBD2 may fit D (5 bases each). V was trimmed by 1 base and J by 12 bases, leaving 16 bases between them. This CDR3 contains 13 residues. In germline, CDR1 is MGHRA, CDR2 YSYEKL. The CDR3 loop is CASSQVGGWIRYF. CDR3 DNA: TGCGCCAGCAGCCAAGTTGGGGGATGGATAAGGTACTTC.

The genes are TRBV7-9 and TRBJ2-1; 8 bases are a match to TRBD2. With 1 base clipped from V and 6 bases from J, the junction kept 8 bases outside the gene matches. The CDR3 runs to 16 residues. CDR1 is SEHNR and CDR2 is FQNEAQ in the germline V gene (reference sequence). This chain's CDR3 is CASSLGTSTPPNEQFF. CDR3 sequence (DNA): TGTGCCAGCAGCTTAGGGACTAGCACTCCCCCCAATGAGCAGTTCTTC.

V and J are TRBV4-1 and TRBJ1-3, with TRBD1 as a possible D gene (5 bases). Germline CDR1 reads MGHRA; CDR2 reads YSYEKL. V was cut by 4 bases and J by 6 bases, with 16 bases left in between. The CDR3 sequence is 15 residues long. As DNA, the CDR3 is TGCGCCAGCAGCCCACGGAGGGGACTAGAAAACACCATATATTTT. It specifies CASSPRRGLENTIYF.

The V call is TRBV5-8, the J call TRBJ1-2; a weak D match, TRBD1 (5 bases). Germline CDR1 reads SGHTS; CDR2 reads YDEGEE. V was pared by 10 bases and J by 0 bases, with 19 bases between. The CDR3 totals 15 residues. The chain's CDR3 is CAAPGDAQANYGYTF. CDR3 nucleotide sequence: TGTGCCGCCCCCGGGGACGCCCAAGCTAACTATGGCTACACCTTC.

The chain recombines TRBV9 with TRBJ1-4, with TRBD1 matching over 8 bases. Germline lookup yields CDR1 SGDLS and CDR2 YYNGEE. Unmatched junction bases numbered 5, after V lost 0 bases and J lost 7 bases. The CDR3 length is 15 residues. The CDR3 nucleotides are TGTGCCAGCAGCGTAGCAGGGGGCACGGGTGAAAAACTGTTTTTT. Translation gives CASSVAGGTGEKLFF.

The chain employs TRBV6-1 and TRBJ1-1, with a tentative D call TRBD1 (5 bases). V gave up 8 bases and J gave up 0 bases, with 10 bases separating them. The CDR3 sequence is 13 residues long. Germline V CDR1 and CDR2: MNHNS, SASEGT. The CDR3: CASLRQMNTEAFF. The CDR3 nucleotides read TGTGCCAGCCTAAGACAGATGAACACTGAAGCTTTCTTT.

This sequence joins TRBV28 and TRBJ1-2, with D possibly matching TRBD1 (5 bases). Trimming removed 3 bases at V and 4 bases at J, with 9 bases between. The CDR3 has 13 amino acids. Germline CDR1 is MDHEN and CDR2 is SYDVKM. The CDR3 spells CASSFRGIYGYTF. CDR3 sequence (DNA): TGTGCCAGCAGTTTCCGGGGGATCTATGGCTACACCTTC.

This chain links TRBV10-2 with TRBJ2-1, with D hard to call. The CDR3 runs 14 residues. The germline CDR1 and CDR2 sequences are WSHSY and SAAADI. V lost 6 bases and J 9 bases, leaving 18 bases between the germline ends. Here the CDR3 DNA reads TGCGCCAGCAGCGGTTTGAGTCAACTATCTGAGCAGTTCTTC. Translated, it gives CASSGLSQLSEQFF.